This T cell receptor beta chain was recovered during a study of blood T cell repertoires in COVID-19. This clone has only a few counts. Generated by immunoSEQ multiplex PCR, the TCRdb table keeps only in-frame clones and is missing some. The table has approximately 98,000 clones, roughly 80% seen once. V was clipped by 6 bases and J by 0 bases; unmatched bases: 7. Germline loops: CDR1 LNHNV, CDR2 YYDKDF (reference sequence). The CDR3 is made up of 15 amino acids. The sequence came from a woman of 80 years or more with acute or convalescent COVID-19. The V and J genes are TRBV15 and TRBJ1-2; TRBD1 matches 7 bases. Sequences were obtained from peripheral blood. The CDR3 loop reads CATRPWDSSNYGYTF. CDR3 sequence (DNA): TGTGCCACCAGACCCTGGGACAGCTCTAACTATGGCTACACCTTC.